These 20 T cell receptor beta chains originate from one sample sequenced in a study of low-dose radiotherapy and immunotherapy resistance in tumors. As for time point: after trial treatment. Treatment in this sample: LDRT plus nivolumab, ipilimumab, low-dose cyclophosphamide and aspirin (RACIN trial). Covering alpha and beta chains, TRAV- and TRBV-specific primers were used for the first-strand cDNA. Using a constant-region primer together with a V-primer adapter, TCRs were subjected to approximately 20 PCR cycles of amplification. MiXCR, run by TCRdb on the reads, gives a single entry per CDR3 protein. Of approximately 42,000 distinct CDR3 sequences detected, approximately 26% appear once; the ten largest clones hold roughly 9.1%. The sample here was PBMCs, taken after low-dose radiotherapy plus immunotherapy. The receptors shown here come from a male donor with prostate cancer.

Ten or more counts support this clonotype. In DNA, the CDR3 is TGTGCCAGCAGCGAAGGACAGCGCGGCTACGAGCAGTACTTC. Residues: CASSEGQRGYEQYF. The chain carries TRBV9 and TRBJ2-7; perhaps TRBD1 as D (6 bases). The germline V and J ends were trimmed by 3 bases and 3 bases, with 13 bases remaining between them. The CDR3 contains 14 residues. The germline gives CDR1 SGDLS, CDR2 YYNGEE. Combining the CDR3 with reference TRBV9 and TRBJ2-7 gives the whole variable domain DSGVTQTPKHLITATGQRVTLRCSPRSGDLSVYWYQQSLDQGLQFLIQYYNGEERAKGNILERFSAQQFPDLHSELNLSSLELGDSALYFCASSEGQRGYEQYFGPGTRLTVT.

This clonotype was observed many times. The limits of the CDR3 on the DNA are not certain, so only TCRdb's listed CDR3 is given. The rearrangement links TRBV12-3 or TRBV12-4 to TRBJ1-6; no DNA check was done on the table's D call, TRBD1. The CDR3 adds up to 15 amino acids, both ends counted. The CDR3 protein is CASSFGQGAHSPPHF.

This clonotype was detected many times. V is TRBV7-9 and J is TRBJ1-4, with D perhaps matching TRBD1 (6 bases). CDR3 length: 15 residues. Trimming cost V 5 bases and J 3 bases, with 13 bases left between them. CDR1 and CDR2 from the germline V gene are SEHNR and FQNEAQ (reference sequence). The CDR3 is CASSPGQTSNEKLFF. The DNA of the CDR3 is TGTGCCAGCAGCCCCGGACAGACGTCTAATGAAAAACTGTTTTTT.

As concerns this clonotype: This likely stems from a read error, as it lies one base from a far larger clone. The gene calls are TRBV6-2 or TRBV6-3 and TRBJ1-5; D call uncertain. CDR1 and CDR2 from the germline V gene are MNHEY and SVGEGT. V dropped 8 bases and J dropped 4 bases, with 9 bases sitting between them. The CDR3 is 12 residues long. The CDR3 loop reads CASGSGNQPQHF. The CDR3 DNA reads as TGTGCCAGCGGAAGTGGGAATCAGCCCCAGCATTTT.

A word on this clonotype: A far larger clone lies a single base away; this is likely a read error. The chain has TRBV4-1 and TRBJ2-1, with TRBD1 identical over 8 bases. CDR3 length: 15 amino acids. The trim removed 1 base at V and 13 bases at J, leaving 12 bases unmatched. The germline V gene has CDR1 MGHRA and CDR2 YSYEKL. The CDR3 is CASSQVAGGGETQFF. As DNA, the CDR3 is TGCGCCAGCAGCCAAGTGGCAGGGGGCGGAGAGACCCAGTTCTTC.

This clonotype was found many times. V usage is TRBV29-1 and J usage is TRBJ1-2, with D hard to call. The germline V gene has CDR1 SQVTM and CDR2 ANQGSEA. This CDR3 has 13 amino acids. With 0 bases removed from V and 4 bases from J, the gap between germline ends came to 9 bases. As DNA, the CDR3 is TGCAGCGTTGAAGACACAGTCTCCTATGGCTACACCTTC. Residues: CSVEDTVSYGYTF.

This clonotype was seen many times. The chain's CDR3 is CSVKRGEDTQYF. CDR3 in DNA: TGCAGCGTCAAGAGGGGGGAAGATACGCAGTATTTT. The chain has TRBV29-1 and TRBJ2-3, with D perhaps being TRBD1 or TRBD2 (6 bases each). The CDR3 is 12 residues long. V shed 6 bases and J shed 5 bases, with 12 bases lying between them. Germline CDR1 and CDR2: SQVTM and ANQGSEA.

As to this clonotype: It is unclear where the CDR3 begins or ends on the DNA, so no DNA is shown, and the CDR3 is as TCRdb lists it. This chain uses TRBV12-3 or TRBV12-4 with TRBJ2-2; TRBD2 is the table's D call, not checked against the DNA. The CDR3 comprises 17 residues, both ends counted. The CDR3 protein is CASSSGLAGATGELFFF.

This clonotype was recorded at least ten times. The chain joins TRBV29-1 to TRBJ2-7, with D hard to call. Germline assignment: CDR1 SQVTM and CDR2 ANQGSEA. V lost 3 bases to trimming and J lost 6 bases, with 15 bases between them. The CDR3 is 13 amino acids. The CDR3 sequence is CSVDRGGYGEQYF. The CDR3 region has the DNA TGCAGCGTTGATCGAGGTGGGTACGGCGAGCAGTACTTC.

This clonotype was counted many times. V is TRBV28 and J is TRBJ2-7; weak D call: TRBD2 (5 bases). Germline V gives CDR1 MDHEN, CDR2 SYDVKM. The CDR3 runs 14 residues. Between the trimmed V and J ends, which lost 5 bases and 7 bases, there was a span of 18 bases. The CDR3 region is CASSPSSPLGEQYF. For the CDR3, the DNA is TGTGCCAGCAGTCCGTCTAGCCCCTTGGGGGAGCAGTACTTC.

As concerns this clonotype: Because the CDR3 is missing its conserved closing phenylalanine or tryptophan, this is likely a read error. V gene TRBV20-1 combines with J gene TRBJ2-1; TRBD2 is a possible D gene (5 bases). CDR3 size: 14 residues. The germline V and J ends were trimmed by 6 bases and 6 bases, with 18 bases remaining between them. Germline V CDR1 and CDR2: DFQATT, SNEGSKA (reference sequence). The CDR3 DNA follows: TGCAGTGCGCTGGCCGGGGTAGTAGGCAATGAGCAGTTCCTC. Translating it yields CSALAGVVGNEQFL.

This clonotype was counted ten times or more. The DNA for the CDR3 is TGCAGTGCTAGACGCCAGGGGGGTAAGTCTGAAGCTTTCTTT. Translation: CSARRQGGKSEAFF. The rearrangement uses TRBV20-1 and TRBJ1-1; 7 nucleotides agree with TRBD1. CDR1 is DFQATT and CDR2 is SNEGSKA in the germline V gene (reference sequence). The CDR3 sequence is 14 residues long. V was clipped by 2 bases and J by 6 bases; unmatched bases: 9.

This clonotype appeared a few times. V usage is TRBV29-1 and J usage is TRBJ2-3, with 11 bases matching TRBD2. The CDR3 totals 16 residues. Per germline, CDR1 SQVTM and CDR2 ANQGSEA. The V and J ends lost 7 bases and 6 bases, in that order; junction bases with no gene match: 15. CDR3 region: CSGRSGTSGRVDTQYF. The CDR3 region has the DNA TGCAGCGGCCGTTCTGGGACTAGCGGAAGGGTTGATACGCAGTATTTT.

Of note for this clonotype: This sequence is one base from a far larger clone and is likely a read error. The chain recombines TRBV2 with TRBJ2-7, with D hard to call. This CDR3 is 13 amino acids long. Trimming left V 5 bases short and J 7 bases short, with 15 bases between. Germline V gene sequence: CDR1 SNHLY, CDR2 FYNNEI. CDR3 sequence (DNA): TGTGCCAGCAGTAGCACCTCCTACAATGAGCAGTACTTC. This codes for CASSSTSYNEQYF.

This clonotype came up many times. The chain uses TRBV14 and TRBJ2-5; D uncertain. The V end lost 1 base, the J end lost 2 bases, and 11 bases lay between the germline ends. Per the germline V gene, CDR1 is SGHDN and CDR2 is FVKESK. This CDR3 is 15 amino acids long. CDR3 sequence reads: CASSQGSGIQETQYF. The CDR3 bases are TGTGCCAGCAGCCAAGGGTCTGGGATACAAGAGACCCAGTACTTC. Full variable domain (outside the CDR3, taken from reference TRBV14 and TRBJ2-5): EAGVTQFPSHSVIEKGQTVTLRCDPISGHDNLYWYRRVMGKEIKFLLHFVKESKQDESGMPNNRFLAERTGGTYSTLKVQPAELEDSGVYFCASSQGSGIQETQYFGPGTRLLVL.

This clonotype was recorded many times. The V gene is TRBV7-8, the J gene TRBJ2-2, with 9 bases identical to TRBD1. There are 20 residues in the CDR3. V trimming: 1 base; J trimming: 4 bases; junction bases outside the gene matches: 16. Looked up from germline, CDR1 is SGHVS and CDR2 is FQNEAQ. The DNA of the CDR3 is TGTGCCAGCAGCTTAGGTGGTTGGGACAGGGAACAGCGGGCCACCGGGGAGCTGTTTTTT. Translating it yields CASSLGGWDREQRATGELFF.

This clonotype was detected a few times. The rearrangement links TRBV3-1 to TRBJ2-3; 15 bases match TRBD2. The CDR3 covers 18 residues. Germline V gene lookup returns CDR1 LGHDT and CDR2 YNNKEL (reference sequence). V lost 3 bases to trimming and J lost 4 bases; unmatched junction nucleotides: 8. CDR3 in DNA: TGTGCCAGCAGCCACCGGACTAGCGGGAGGGCCGGATCAGATACGCAGTATTTT. Translating it yields CASSHRTSGRAGSDTQYF.

J is TRBJ1-5 and V is TRBV5-5; D remains unclear. The CDR3 is made up of 15 amino acids. Germline V gives CDR1 SGHKS, CDR2 YYEKEE (reference sequence). V was pared by 1 base and J by 0 bases, with 8 bases between. The CDR3, as DNA: TGTGCCAGCAGCTTGTTCCTAGATAGCAATCAGCCCCAGCATTTT. This translates into CASSLFLDSNQPQHF.

In this sample, this clonotype turned up many times. The chain couples TRBV29-1 to TRBJ1-5, with D unclear. The CDR3 totals 13 residues. Germline V CDR1 and CDR2: SQVTM, ANQGSEA. Trimming shortened V by 3 bases and J by 7 bases, and 13 bases separated the two germline ends. The CDR3 loop is CSVDEGGGQPQHF. In DNA form, the CDR3 reads TGCAGCGTTGATGAAGGAGGCGGACAGCCCCAGCATTTT.

This clonotype was observed many times. The chain employs TRBV28 and TRBJ2-2, with 10 bases identical to TRBD1. Trimming removed 1 base from V and 5 bases from J; junction bases left unmatched: 4. This CDR3 contains 16 residues. CDR1 and CDR2 from the germline V gene are MDHEN and SYDVKM. The CDR3 here is CASSLLGQGRTGELFF. For the CDR3, the DNA is TGTGCCAGCAGTTTATTGGGACAGGGGAGAACCGGGGAGCTGTTTTTT.